What follows are 14 T cell receptor beta chains derived from one specimen sequenced in a study of T cells in tuberculosis. The protocol was immunoSEQ multiplex PCR, while the TCRdb copy is restricted to in-frame clones and leaves out a portion. In the table there are around 30,000 clones, 93% of which are singletons. Sequenced: PBMCs. The origin of the receptors is a donor between 10 and 29 years old with latent tuberculosis or without tuberculosis infection.

The gene calls are TRBV6-5 and TRBJ2-1; a weak D match, TRBD1 (6 bases). Trimming cost V 1 base and J 4 bases, with 11 bases left between them. This CDR3 is built from 15 residues. In germline, CDR1 is MNHEY, CDR2 SVGAGI. The CDR3 sequence: CASSYFLGGYNEQFF. The CDR3, as DNA: TGTGCCAGCAGTTACTTTCTAGGGGGATACAATGAGCAGTTCTTC.

The V call is TRBV7-8, the J call TRBJ2-1; 9 bases align to TRBD1. V lost 1 base, J lost 4 bases, and 8 bases stayed unmatched. The V gene's germline CDR1 is SGHVS and CDR2 FQNEAQ. The CDR3 totals 17 residues. CDR3 bases: TGTGCCAGCAGCTTAGTTCGGGGACAGGGAAAATACAATGAGCAGTTCTTC. It specifies CASSLVRGQGKYNEQFF.

This chain joins TRBV4-1 and TRBJ2-7, with D maybe TRBD1 (5 bases). This CDR3 spans 13 amino acids. Trimming pared 2 bases from V and 3 bases from J, leaving 8 bases between. Germline values: CDR1 MGHRA, CDR2 YSYEKL. The CDR3 nucleotides are TGCGCCAGCAGCCAAAGTCAGGGCTACGAGCAGTACTTC. Its protein product is CASSQSQGYEQYF.

A few counts support this clone. The gene calls are TRBV19 and TRBJ1-2; possibly TRBD1 for D (6 bases). The CDR3 totals 14 residues. V lost 2 bases and J 2 bases, leaving 9 bases between the germline ends. Germline assignment: CDR1 LNHDA and CDR2 SQIVND (reference sequence). CDR3 bases: TGTGCCAGTAGTATAAGGACAGCAAACTATGGCTACACCTTC. It yields the protein CASSIRTANYGYTF.

The chain has TRBV28 and TRBJ1-4, with TRBD1 matching over 10 bases. The CDR3 length is 15 residues. V lost 2 bases to trimming and J lost 6 bases; unmatched junction nucleotides: 3. Germline CDR1 reads MDHEN; CDR2 reads SYDVKM. CDR3: CASSLRQGADEKLFF. CDR3 in DNA: TGTGCCAGCAGTTTAAGACAGGGGGCTGATGAAAAACTGTTTTTT. Combining the CDR3 with reference TRBV28 and TRBJ1-4 gives the whole variable domain DVKVTQSSRYLVKRTGEKVFLECVQDMDHENMFWYRQDPGLGLRLIYFSYDVKMKEKGDIPEGYSVSREKKERFSLILESASTNQTSMYLCASSLRQGADEKLFFGSGTQLSVL.

V is TRBV5-4 and J is TRBJ2-3, with D possibly matching TRBD2 (6 bases). The germline V gene encodes CDR1 SGHNT and CDR2 YYREEE (reference sequence). There are 15 residues in the CDR3. With 0 bases removed from V and 2 bases from J, the gap between germline ends came to 10 bases. CDR3: CASSLGEAITDTQYF. DNA of the CDR3: TGTGCCAGCAGCTTGGGGGAGGCCATCACAGATACGCAGTATTTT.

The V call is TRBV19, the J call TRBJ1-2; D is perhaps TRBD1 (5 bases). The CDR3 spans 15 residues. V lost 6 bases, J lost 4 bases, and 18 bases lay in between. Germline CDR1 LNHDA, CDR2 SQIVND (reference sequence). CDR3 in DNA: TGTGCCAGTAGGCTCCGACAGACGGCTTCCTATGGCTACACCTTC. Amino acid sequence: CASRLRQTASYGYTF.

The chain recombines TRBV5-1 with TRBJ1-4; possible D gene TRBD1, 5 bases. The CDR3 has 14 residues. CDR1 is SGHRS and CDR2 is YFSETQ in the germline V gene. The V and J ends lost 0 bases and 5 bases respectively, with 8 bases between them. The CDR3 DNA reads as TGCGCCAGCAGCTTGGGGCCAGGGAATGAAAAACTGTTTTTT. Translated: CASSLGPGNEKLFF.

This clone has just one count. The DNA of the CDR3 is TGTGCCAGCAGCCCCACGGGACTAGCGGGGGCCCCCTACGAGCAGTACTTC. Translated: CASSPTGLAGAPYEQYF. V is TRBV7-8 and J is TRBJ2-7; 14 bases are a match to TRBD2. This CDR3 has 17 residues. V was clipped by 5 bases and J by 2 bases; unmatched bases: 8. CDR1 and CDR2 from the germline V gene are SGHVS and FQNEAQ.

The gene calls are TRBV11-3 and TRBJ2-2; TRBD1 is a possible D gene (6 bases). The CDR3 extends over 15 amino acids. The germline CDR1 and CDR2 sequences are SGHNT and YENEEA. V shed 6 bases and J shed 7 bases, with 18 bases lying between them. The chain's CDR3 is CASSASGTTGGELFF. The DNA for the CDR3 is TGTGCCAGCAGTGCTTCCGGGACAACCGGCGGGGAGCTGTTTTTT. Full variable domain (rest looked up from reference TRBV11-3 and TRBJ2-2): EAGVVQSPRYKIIEKKQPVAFWCNPISGHNTLYWYLQNLGQGPELLIRYENEEAVDDSQLPKDRFSAERLKGVDSTLKIQPAELGDSAVYLCASSASGTTGGELFFGEGSRLTVL.

This chain uses TRBV6-5 with TRBJ2-5; D gene unclear. CDR3 length: 13 amino acids. V gave up 2 bases and J gave up 3 bases, with 7 bases separating them. Germline-derived CDR1 and CDR2 are MNHEY and SVGAGI. CDR3 region: CASSYRGKETQYF. The CDR3 bases are TGTGCCAGCAGTTACCGAGGAAAAGAGACCCAGTACTTC.

This clone was counted once. The CDR3 loop reads CSVGLAGYTDTQYF. CDR3 in DNA: TGCAGCGTCGGACTAGCGGGATACACAGATACGCAGTATTTT. The rearrangement joins TRBV29-1 to TRBJ2-3; TRBD2 agrees at 12 bases. V was clipped by 6 bases and J by 2 bases; unmatched bases: 3. CDR1 and CDR2 (germline): SQVTM, ANQGSEA. This CDR3 spans 14 amino acids.

The chain couples TRBV5-1 to TRBJ2-3; D not certain. CDR1 is SGHRS, CDR2 YFSETQ, per germline. CDR3 length: 14 residues. The V and J ends lost 5 bases and 0 bases respectively, with 10 bases between them. This chain's CDR3 is CASRPKSSTDTQYF. The CDR3 region has the DNA TGCGCCAGCAGACCTAAATCTAGCACAGATACGCAGTATTTT.

V usage is TRBV6-5 and J usage is TRBJ2-7; 7 bases are a match to TRBD1. CDR1 MNHEY and CDR2 SVGAGI come from the germline V gene. Trimming at V came to 0 bases and at J to 1 base, leaving 6 bases not matched to a gene. The CDR3 runs to 16 residues. The CDR3 spells CASSYSRTRGSYEQYF. The CDR3 region has the DNA TGTGCCAGCAGTTACTCGCGGACCAGGGGGTCCTACGAGCAGTACTTC.